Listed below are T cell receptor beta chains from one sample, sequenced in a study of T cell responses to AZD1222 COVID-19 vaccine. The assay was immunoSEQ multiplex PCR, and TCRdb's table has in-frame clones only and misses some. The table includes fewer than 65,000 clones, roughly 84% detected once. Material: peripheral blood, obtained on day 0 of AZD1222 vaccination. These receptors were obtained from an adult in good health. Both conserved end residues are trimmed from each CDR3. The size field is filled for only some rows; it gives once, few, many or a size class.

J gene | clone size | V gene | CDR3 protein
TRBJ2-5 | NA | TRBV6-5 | ASSYSSGEETQY
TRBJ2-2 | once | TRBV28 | ASSLSAGGPGELF
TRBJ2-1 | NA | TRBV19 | ASRSSTGLSSYNEQF
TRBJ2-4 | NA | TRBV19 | ASSSGYREVKAKNIQY
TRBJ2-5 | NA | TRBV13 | ASSSPRLAGVQETQY
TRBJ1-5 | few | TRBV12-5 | ASGLSTLTVLGNQPQH
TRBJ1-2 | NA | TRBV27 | ASSFKPPGQGYGYT
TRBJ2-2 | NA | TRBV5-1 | ASSLRGVLDTGELF
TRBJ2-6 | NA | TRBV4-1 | ASSQDPSRTGLSGANVLT
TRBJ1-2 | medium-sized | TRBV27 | ASSLGRPFNYGYT
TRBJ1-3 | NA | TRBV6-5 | ASSYSQGFSGNTIY
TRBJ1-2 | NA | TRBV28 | ASRRDGGYT
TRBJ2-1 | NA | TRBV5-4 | ASMLNTGTINNEQF
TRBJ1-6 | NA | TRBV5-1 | ASSSSTVGYSPLH
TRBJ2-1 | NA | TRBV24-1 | ATSDFGDPGSEQF
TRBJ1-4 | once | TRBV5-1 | ASSYQGGNEKLF
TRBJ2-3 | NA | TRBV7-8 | ASSLPQLGVSETSTDTQY
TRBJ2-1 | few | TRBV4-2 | ASSQIRVLVAGVGFNEQF
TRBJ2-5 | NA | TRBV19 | ASSTTRGETQY
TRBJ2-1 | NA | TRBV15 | ATSRGSGPSYNEQF
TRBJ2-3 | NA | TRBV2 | ASRVLRLAGDGDTQY
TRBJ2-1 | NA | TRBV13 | ASSLGRDGFEQF
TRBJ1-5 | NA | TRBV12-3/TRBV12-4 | ASSLLQPQH
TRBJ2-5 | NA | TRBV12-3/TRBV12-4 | ASSLAVRETQY
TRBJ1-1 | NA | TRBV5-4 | ASQKPPPGAEAF
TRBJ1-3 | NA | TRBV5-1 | ASSFGTDSGTIY
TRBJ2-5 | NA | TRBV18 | ASSPGDSRETQY
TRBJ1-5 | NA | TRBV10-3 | AISGGGDSSNQPQH
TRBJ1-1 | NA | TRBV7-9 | ASTRTGGEAF
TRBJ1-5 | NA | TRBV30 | AWGEQARQPQH
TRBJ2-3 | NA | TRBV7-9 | ASSLSTAGESGWRDTQY
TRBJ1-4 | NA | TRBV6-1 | ASSVWWGETNEKLF